What follows are 28 T cell receptor beta chains derived from one specimen sequenced in a study of cytotoxic CD8 clonotypes in ibrutinib-treated CLL. Method: immunoSEQ multiplex PCR; TCRdb's copy keeps in-frame clones and lacks some. The table shows about 130,000 clones, with 75% to 90% occurring only once. The material sequenced was PBMCs, taken after 24 months of ibrutinib treatment. The receptors were sampled from a human donor with chronic lymphocytic leukemia.

The genes are TRBV18 and TRBJ2-3; 7 bases are a match to TRBD2. The CDR3 extends over 14 amino acids. Germline V CDR1 and CDR2: KGHSH, LQKENI. J lost 8 bases, V lost 3 bases, and 8 bases had no gene match. The CDR3 DNA reads as TGTGCCAGCTCACCGAATACCGGGACTATTACGCAGTATTTT. Translated: CASSPNTGTITQYF.

J is TRBJ2-2 and V is TRBV5-6, with D unresolved. V dropped 5 bases and J dropped 7 bases, with 12 bases sitting between them. There are 13 residues in the CDR3. Germline CDR1 SGHDT, CDR2 YYEEEE. The CDR3 sequence is CASSYEHGGELFF. CDR3 nucleotide sequence: TGTGCCAGCAGTTACGAACATGGCGGGGAGCTGTTTTTT.

V is TRBV5-1 and J is TRBJ2-7; D unclear. The V and J ends lost 5 bases and 2 bases respectively, with 11 bases between them. The germline V gene encodes CDR1 SGHRS and CDR2 YFSETQ. The CDR3 loop spans 13 amino acids. For the CDR3, the DNA is TGCGCCAGCAGTCACACTTCAGCCTACGAGCAGTACTTC. Encoded protein: CASSHTSAYEQYF.

Regarding this clone: Other nucleotide sequences in the sample specify the same CDR3. The V call is TRBV4-3, the J call TRBJ2-2; tentative D call: TRBD2 (5 bases). V dropped 0 bases and J dropped 1 base, with 9 bases sitting between them. Looked up from germline, CDR1 is LGHNA and CDR2 is YSLEER. This CDR3 comprises 16 residues. CDR3 region: CASSQDGLKNTGELFF. CDR3 in DNA: TGCGCCAGCAGCCAAGATGGACTGAAGAACACCGGGGAGCTGTTTTTT.

This clone has only one observation. The gene calls are TRBV29-1 and TRBJ1-5; no clear D gene. The germline CDR1 and CDR2 sequences are SQVTM and ANQGSEA. The CDR3 runs to 12 residues. V was cut by 4 bases and J by 3 bases, with 7 bases left in between. For the CDR3, the DNA is TGCAGCGTTGGCGGAATCAATCAGCCCCAGCATTTT. Translated, it gives CSVGGINQPQHF.

This clone occurred a few times. The V and J genes are TRBV7-3 and TRBJ1-1; D not certain. Trimming pared 2 bases from V and 2 bases from J, leaving 15 bases between. Germline-derived CDR1 and CDR2 are SGHTA and FQGTGA. This CDR3 is 16 amino acids long. The CDR3 region has the DNA TGTGCCAGCAGCTTAGGTTCCCCTGCAGGAAACACTGAAGCTTTCTTT. Its protein is CASSLGSPAGNTEAFF.

The chain combines TRBV5-6 with TRBJ1-1; D uncertain. Per germline, CDR1 SGHDT and CDR2 YYEEEE. The CDR3 has 16 residues. The ends were cut back, 0 bases at V and 1 base at J, with 13 bases in the middle. CDR3 protein: CASSLEGFLGNTEAFF. The CDR3 DNA reads as TGTGCCAGCAGCTTGGAGGGATTTTTGGGGAACACTGAAGCTTTCTTT.

The rearrangement uses TRBV4-3 and TRBJ1-5; D remains ambiguous. CDR1 is LGHNA, CDR2 YSLEER, per germline. Trimming cost V 2 bases and J 7 bases, with 9 bases left between them. This CDR3 has 13 residues. The CDR3 DNA reads TGCGCCAGCAGCCAAACTCTAGGGCAGCCCCAGCATTTT. Translation: CASSQTLGQPQHF.

The gene calls are TRBV6-5 and TRBJ2-7, with a tentative D call TRBD2 (5 bases). The CDR3 is 15 residues long. The ends were cut back, 6 bases at V and 0 bases at J, with 15 bases in the middle. Germline-derived CDR1 and CDR2 are MNHEY and SVGAGI. CDR3 sequence: CASSQTGLVSYEQYF. The CDR3 DNA sequence: TGTGCCAGCAGCCAAACCGGACTCGTCTCCTACGAGCAGTACTTC.

This clone was seen more than once but under ten times. V is TRBV29-1 and J is TRBJ2-5, with TRBD2 identical over 8 bases. There are 14 residues in the CDR3. Per the germline V gene, CDR1 is SQVTM and CDR2 is ANQGSEA. Trimming cost V 4 bases and J 5 bases; bases outside gene matches: 9. This CDR3 is CSVVGGGRSETQYF. The CDR3 DNA reads TGCAGCGTTGTCGGGGGGGGGAGGTCGGAGACCCAGTACTTC. Full variable domain (missing parts from reference TRBV29-1 and TRBJ2-5): SAVISQKPSRDICQRGTSLTIQCQVDSQVTMMFWYRQQPGQSLTLIATANQGSEATYESGFVIDKFPISRPNLTFSTLTVSNMSPEDSSIYLCSVVGGGRSETQYFGPGTRLLVL.

V and J are TRBV30 and TRBJ1-5; no definite D call. CDR1 is GTSNPN, CDR2 SVGIG, per germline (reference sequence). V lost 4 bases and J 2 bases, leaving 9 bases between the germline ends. The CDR3 contains 13 residues. The CDR3 reads CAWNTRGNQPQHF. The DNA of the CDR3 is TGTGCCTGGAATACCCGGGGCAATCAGCCCCAGCATTTT. The full variable domain, completed using reference TRBV30 and TRBJ1-5, is SQTIHQWPATLVQPVGSPLSLECTVEGTSNPNLYWYRQAAGRGLQLLFYSVGIGQISSEVPQNLSASRPQDRQFILSSKKLLLSDSGFYLCAWNTRGNQPQHFGDGTRLSIL.

This clone was counted only a few times. V gene TRBV6-6 combines with J gene TRBJ1-1; 9 bases line up with TRBD1. J was trimmed by 5 bases and V by 0 bases; bases with no gene match: 4. The CDR3 contains 15 residues. CDR1 and CDR2 (germline): MNHNY, SVGAGI (reference sequence). CDR3 sequence (DNA): TGTGCCAGCAGTTACTCGGGACAGGGAGGGACTGAAGCTTTCTTT. It translates to CASSYSGQGGTEAFF.

V gene TRBV7-2 combines with J gene TRBJ1-2; 10 positions match TRBD1. After removal of 6 bases from V and 4 bases from J, the junction contained 8 bases not matched to a gene. The CDR3 has 15 amino acids. CDR1 and CDR2 from the germline V gene are SGHTA and FQGNSA. The CDR3 protein is CASRMDRGFIYGYTF. Written as DNA, the CDR3 is TGTGCCAGCAGAATGGACAGGGGGTTCATCTATGGCTACACCTTC.

The chain is built from TRBV5-1 and TRBJ2-1; 7 bases are a match to TRBD1. This CDR3 contains 14 residues. Trimming cost V 4 bases and J 5 bases; bases outside gene matches: 6. Germline lookup yields CDR1 SGHRS and CDR2 YFSETQ. In DNA form, the CDR3 reads TGCGCCAGCAGCCGGGGACAGATAGACAATGAGCAGTTCTTC. Its translation: CASSRGQIDNEQFF.

The genes are TRBV9 and TRBJ1-1; D perhaps matches TRBD1 (6 bases). Germline V gives CDR1 SGDLS, CDR2 YYNGEE. Trimming removed 5 bases at V and 4 bases at J, with 27 bases between. This CDR3 has 18 amino acids. The CDR3: CASRPPFSRGKGGTEAFF. The CDR3 coding sequence is TGTGCCAGCAGACCGCCCTTTTCTCGTGGGAAAGGGGGCACTGAAGCTTTCTTT.

The chain couples TRBV6-5 to TRBJ1-2; 11 nucleotides line up with TRBD1. CDR3 length: 15 residues. Germline V lookup: CDR1 MNHEY, CDR2 SVGAGI. The V and J ends lost 9 bases and 3 bases, in that order; junction bases with no gene match: 9. The CDR3 sequence is CASRTGGAGDYGYTF. CDR3 in DNA: TGTGCCAGTCGGACAGGGGGCGCCGGGGACTATGGCTACACCTTC.

The chain joins TRBV28 to TRBJ1-1; 8 positions match TRBD1. V lost 6 bases, J lost 3 bases, and 12 bases stayed unmatched. This CDR3 is 16 amino acids long. CDR1 is MDHEN, CDR2 SYDVKM, per germline. For the CDR3, the DNA is TGTGCCAGCAGCCCCACCGGGACAGGACGGTACACTGAAGCTTTCTTT. Amino acids: CASSPTGTGRYTEAFF.

The gene calls are TRBV27 and TRBJ2-7; tentatively, D is TRBD1 (5 bases). The CDR3 contains 13 residues. Germline assignment: CDR1 MNHEY and CDR2 SMNVEV (reference sequence). V lost 2 bases and J lost 4, with 9 bases in between. The CDR3, as DNA: TGTGCCAGCAGTTTACAGGGTAGGTACGAGCAGTACTTC. As protein: CASSLQGRYEQYF.

The J gene is TRBJ2-3, the V gene TRBV30; 7 bases align to TRBD1. CDR1 and CDR2 from the germline V gene are GTSNPN and SVGIG (reference sequence). The CDR3 length is 15 residues. The V and J ends lost 4 bases and 0 bases, in that order; junction bases with no gene match: 7. The CDR3 bases are TGTGCCTGGACGAAAGGGGGCAGGAGCACAGATACGCAGTATTTT. Translated, it gives CAWTKGGRSTDTQYF.

The chain is built from TRBV7-6 and TRBJ2-1; D is possibly TRBD2 (6 bases). CDR1 and CDR2 from the germline V gene are SGHVS and FNYEAQ. Deletions cut 6 bases from V and 7 bases from J, with 19 bases between. The CDR3 length is 15 residues. The CDR3 DNA follows: TGTGCCAGCAGTAAACCATCCCGGGGGAGTAATGAGCAGTTCTTC. Its translation: CASSKPSRGSNEQFF.

J is TRBJ2-3 and V is TRBV28; TRBD1 matches 10 bases. CDR1 MDHEN and CDR2 SYDVKM come from the germline V gene. The CDR3 length is 16 residues. Trimming removed 3 bases from V and 3 bases from J; junction bases left unmatched: 6. The CDR3 DNA sequence: TGTGCCAGCAGTTTGTCGGGACAGGGGACGACAGATACGCAGTATTTT. This sequence encodes CASSLSGQGTTDTQYF.

The chain has TRBV27 and TRBJ2-1, with 8 nucleotides matching TRBD1. J lost 1 base, V lost 1 base, and 12 bases had no gene match. CDR3 length equals 19 residues. The germline V gene encodes CDR1 MNHEY and CDR2 SMNVEV (reference sequence). The DNA for the CDR3 is TGTGCCAGCAGTTTATACCCCTCAAGACAGGGGAGTTCCTACAATGAGCAGTTCTTC. The encoded protein is CASSLYPSRQGSSYNEQFF.

This chain joins TRBV7-2 and TRBJ2-3; D remains ambiguous. Trimming shortened V by 3 bases and J by 3 bases, and 7 bases separated the two germline ends. There are 13 residues in the CDR3. The germline CDR1 and CDR2 sequences are SGHTA and FQGNSA. Here the CDR3 reads CASSFSRTDTQYF. CDR3 DNA: TGTGCCAGCAGCTTTTCAAGGACAGATACGCAGTATTTT.

As regards this clone: One end of the junction varies from germline; a read error may be responsible. The rearrangement uses TRBV5-1 and TRBJ1-2, with 8 nucleotides matching TRBD1. The CDR3 runs 13 residues. Germline V lookup: CDR1 SGHRS, CDR2 YFSETQ. CDR3 amino acids: CASSSEGPGGSSF. The CDR3 coding sequence is TGCGCCAGCAGCTCGGAGGGTCCAGGGGGCTCCTCCTTC. Full variable domain (missing parts from reference TRBV5-1 and TRBJ1-2): KAGVTQTPRYLIKTRGQQVTLSCSPISGHRSVSWYQQTPGQGLQFLFEYFSETQRNKGNFPGRFSGRQFSNSRSEMNVSTLELGDSALYLCASSSEGPGGSSFGSGTRLTVV.

The chain has TRBV5-4 and TRBJ1-1, with D unclear. Germline V gene sequence: CDR1 SGHNT, CDR2 YYREEE (reference sequence). V gave up 0 bases and J gave up 0 bases, with 9 bases separating them. The CDR3 has 15 residues. The CDR3: CASSLDHSVNTEAFF. The CDR3 coding sequence is TGTGCCAGCAGCTTGGACCATTCGGTGAACACTGAAGCTTTCTTT.

This chain joins TRBV9 and TRBJ1-2; 10 bases are shared with TRBD1. V dropped 4 bases and J dropped 2; count of bases not matched to a gene: 8. The CDR3 spans 16 residues. CDR1 and CDR2 (germline): SGDLS, YYNGEE. DNA for the CDR3: TGTGCCAGCAGCCCTCGTCCGGGACAGGGGAACTATGGCTACACCTTC. Translating it yields CASSPRPGQGNYGYTF. Combining the CDR3 with reference TRBV9 and TRBJ1-2 gives the whole variable domain DSGVTQTPKHLITATGQRVTLRCSPRSGDLSVYWYQQSLDQGLQFLIQYYNGEERAKGNILERFSAQQFPDLHSELNLSSLELGDSALYFCASSPRPGQGNYGYTFGSGTRLTVV.

The chain recombines TRBV27 with TRBJ2-3; weak D call: TRBD1 (6 bases). Trimming removed 8 bases from V and 3 bases from J, with 15 bases in between. The V gene's germline CDR1 is MNHEY and CDR2 SMNVEV (reference sequence). The CDR3 has 14 amino acids. CDR3 coding DNA: TGTGCCAGCTCCAGATGGACAGCTACAGATACGCAGTATTTT. The encoded protein is CASSRWTATDTQYF.

V gene TRBV2 combines with J gene TRBJ1-2; 8 positions match TRBD1. CDR1 is SNHLY, CDR2 FYNNEI, per germline. With V trimmed by 6 bases and J by 8 bases, 11 bases remained unmatched. The length of the CDR3 is 14 residues. The DNA of the CDR3 is TGTGCCAGCAGAGGACAGGGACTAGAGGGGGGCTACACCTTC. It specifies CASRGQGLEGGYTF.